A selection of T cell receptor beta chains follows, all from one sample in a study of T cells in Graves' hyperthyroidism and ophthalmopathy. Via MiXCR, TCRdb re-called the multiplex PCR reads, giving one row per CDR3 protein. Here the sample spans 300,000 to 450,000 distinct CDR3 sequences, 20% to 25% being singletons. The sample was blood. The receptors derive from a man in his forties or fifties with Graves' hyperthyroidism. CDR3s include the opening cysteine and the closing phenylalanine or tryptophan. Fields, in order: clone size, D gene, J gene, V gene, CDR3 DNA, CDR3 protein. The D gene is left open where the match is weak. Clone size, where shown, is once, few, many, or a class for clones that have expanded.

size: many
D: -
J: TRBJ2-5
V: TRBV12-3/TRBV12-4
DNA: TGTGCCAGCAGTTTCCGGACAAATTATGGGGAGACCCAGTACTTC
CDR3: CASSFRTNYGETQYF

size: -
D: -
J: TRBJ2-6
V: TRBV29-1
DNA: TGCAGCGTTGAAGCTCCTTTCGGGGCTGGGGCCAACGTCCTGACTTTC
CDR3: CSVEAPFGAGANVLTF

size: -
D: TRBD2
J: TRBJ2-1
V: TRBV29-1
DNA: TGCAGCGTTGTCTCTACGGGACTACGCAATGAGCAGTTCTTC
CDR3: CSVVSTGLRNEQFF

size: few
D: -
J: TRBJ2-5
V: TRBV10-3
DNA: TGTGCCATCAGCCGAGGGACCCAAGAGACCCAGTACTTC
CDR3: CAISRGTQETQYF

size: -
D: -
J: TRBJ1-1
V: TRBV7-2
DNA: TGTGCCAGCAGCTTGGACGCAGTAGTTTTCTTT
CDR3: CASSLDAVVFF

size: few
D: -
J: TRBJ1-1
V: TRBV7-9
DNA: TGTGCCAGCAGCTTGGGCCCGGGGGGGACTGAAGCTTTCTTT
CDR3: CASSLGPGGTEAFF

size: many
D: -
J: TRBJ2-7
V: TRBV7-9
DNA: TGTGCCAGCAGCGACAATCGGGAGGAGCAGTACTTC
CDR3: CASSDNREEQYF

size: -
D: TRBD1
J: TRBJ2-1
V: TRBV5-1
DNA: TGCGCCAGCAGGCCACAGGGGGCCTACAATGAGCAGTTCTTC
CDR3: CASRPQGAYNEQFF

size: few
D: TRBD1
J: TRBJ2-2
V: TRBV24-1
DNA: TGTGCCACCGGGACAGGGTTTGGCGGGGAGCTGTTTTTT
CDR3: CATGTGFGGELFF

size: many
D: TRBD2
J: TRBJ2-3
V: TRBV2
DNA: TGTGCCAGCGGCGGGACTAGCGGGAGAGGGGACACAGATACGCAGTATTTT
CDR3: CASGGTSGRGDTDTQYF

size: -
D: -
J: TRBJ2-7
V: TRBV27
DNA: TGTGCCAGCAGTCGACAGAAGTTAACCTACGAGCAGTACTTC
CDR3: CASSRQKLTYEQYF

size: -
D: -
J: TRBJ2-5
V: TRBV6-1
DNA: TGTGCCAGCGGTCACAGTTCCCAAGAGACCCAGTACTTC
CDR3: CASGHSSQETQYF

size: once
D: TRBD1
J: TRBJ2-3
V: TRBV19
DNA: TGTGCCAGTAGTATCTACAGGGGGGCAGATACGCAGTATTTT
CDR3: CASSIYRGADTQYF

size: -
D: -
J: TRBJ1-2
V: TRBV5-1
DNA: TGCGCCAGCAGCTCTATCGGGGCAGGGAGTAGCTATGGCTACACCTTC
CDR3: CASSSIGAGSSYGYTF

size: -
D: -
J: TRBJ2-7
V: TRBV2
DNA: TGTGCCAGCAGTCCCGGCCCGGCCCTCCAGCAGTACTTC
CDR3: CASSPGPALQQYF

size: few
D: TRBD2
J: TRBJ2-3
V: TRBV2
DNA: TGTGCCAGCATCAATCTAGCGGGAGATGCAGATACGCAGTATTTT
CDR3: CASINLAGDADTQYF

size: -
D: TRBD2
J: TRBJ2-2
V: TRBV7-3
DNA: TGTGCCAGCAGCTTAAAGGGACTAGCGGGGACGAACACCGGGGAGCTGTTTTTT
CDR3: CASSLKGLAGTNTGELFF

size: -
D: -
J: TRBJ1-1
V: TRBV3-1
DNA: TGTGCCAGCAGCCAAGATCCAGCCCTGAGCACTGAAGCTTTCTTT
CDR3: CASSQDPALSTEAFF

size: few
D: -
J: TRBJ2-7
V: TRBV5-1
DNA: TGCGCCAGCAGCTTGGGAACCTATAAACCCTACGAGCAGTACTTC
CDR3: CASSLGTYKPYEQYF

size: -
D: -
J: TRBJ2-7
V: TRBV27
DNA: TGTGCCAGCAGTTTATCGTTGAAACTCTACGAGCAGTACTTC
CDR3: CASSLSLKLYEQYF

size: many
D: TRBD2
J: TRBJ2-1
V: TRBV12-3/TRBV12-4
DNA: TGTGCCAGCAGCTTCACGGGGGGACTAGCGGGAGGGGGGGAGCAGTTCTTC
CDR3: CASSFTGGLAGGGEQFF

size: -
D: -
J: TRBJ2-1
V: TRBV6-1
DNA: TGTGCCAGCAGTAAACGGGACGCTATCAATGAGCAGTTCTTC
CDR3: CASSKRDAINEQFF